Below are 9 T cell receptor beta chains sequenced from a single sample in a study of beta chain features in type 1 diabetes. Sequencing targeted expressed TCRB transcripts, as all isolated RNA had been reverse transcribed. TCRdb's table, derived via immunoSEQ multiplex PCR, lists solely in-frame clones and lacks some. The profile shows almost 350,000 clones, 8% of them singletons. Material: central memory CD4+ T cells from blood. The receptors stem from a woman under 30 in good health.

V gene TRBV6-5 combines with J gene TRBJ2-7; perhaps TRBD2 as D (6 bases). Per the germline V gene, CDR1 is MNHEY and CDR2 is SVGAGI. The CDR3 is made up of 15 amino acids. V was trimmed by 0 bases and J by 3 bases, leaving 12 bases between them. The CDR3 DNA sequence: TGTGCCAGCAGTTACTCGTTTACTAGCAGCTACGAGCAGTACTTC. Translated, it gives CASSYSFTSSYEQYF.

This clone has a handful of counts. V gene TRBV7-9 combines with J gene TRBJ1-4; 8 bases fit TRBD1. Looked up from germline, CDR1 is SEHNR and CDR2 is FQNEAQ (reference sequence). The CDR3 length is 14 residues. V lost 1 base to trimming and J lost 11 bases; unmatched junction nucleotides: 6. The CDR3 sequence: CASSLEMDREKLFF. As DNA, the CDR3 is TGTGCCAGCAGCTTAGAGATGGACAGGGAGAAACTGTTTTTT.

This rearrangement joins TRBV6-1 to TRBJ2-7; 13 nucleotides line up with TRBD2. Looked up from germline, CDR1 is MNHNS and CDR2 is SASEGT. The CDR3 sequence is 15 residues long. Losses at the gene ends were 5 bases for V and 2 bases for J; bases not matched to a gene: 3. The CDR3 DNA sequence: TGTGCCAGCAGTCAACTAGCGGGAGGGGCCTACGAGCAGTACTTC. Encoded protein: CASSQLAGGAYEQYF.

V gene TRBV5-1 combines with J gene TRBJ2-6; 7 nucleotides align to TRBD1. Germline-derived CDR1 and CDR2 are SGHRS and YFSETQ. This CDR3 spans 15 amino acids. The J segment lost 0 bases and the V segment lost 8 bases, leaving 5 bases of the junction unmatched. CDR3 DNA: TGCGCCAGTCGACAGGGTTACTCTGGGGCCAACGTCCTGACTTTC. Residues: CASRQGYSGANVLTF.

There are many counts of this clone. The rearrangement links TRBV9 to TRBJ2-2; TRBD2 matches at 11 bases. V shed 4 bases, J shed 7 bases, and the junction held 9 bases outside the gene matches. Germline CDR1 reads SGDLS; CDR2 reads YYNGEE. CDR3 length: 16 residues. CDR3 protein: CASSYTSGSRIGELFF. In nucleotides, the CDR3 is TGTGCCAGCAGCTACACTAGCGGGAGTAGGATCGGGGAGCTGTTTTTT.

The chain combines TRBV4-3 with TRBJ2-3; 9 bases map to TRBD2. The CDR3 extends over 15 amino acids. Germline values: CDR1 LGHNA, CDR2 YSLEER. Trimming removed 1 base from V and 4 bases from J; junction bases left unmatched: 3. Written as DNA, the CDR3 is TGCGCCAGCAGCCAAGGGGGCGGGAGGGCAGATACGCAGTATTTT. Translation gives CASSQGGGRADTQYF.

This chain links TRBV6-5 with TRBJ2-1; 8 bases align to TRBD2. The CDR3 length is 15 residues. The V and J ends lost 6 bases and 0 bases, in that order; junction bases with no gene match: 4. The germline V gene has CDR1 MNHEY and CDR2 SVGAGI. The CDR3 protein is CASSLLADSYNEQFF. The CDR3 DNA is TGTGCCAGCAGCCTACTAGCGGACTCCTACAATGAGCAGTTCTTC.

The V and J genes are TRBV4-3 and TRBJ2-1, with D possibly TRBD2 on 6 matching bases. The CDR3 length is 17 residues. The ends were cut back, 1 base at V and 3 bases at J, with 16 bases in the middle. Per the germline V gene, CDR1 is LGHNA and CDR2 is YSLEER. The CDR3 DNA reads TGCGCCAGCAGCCAAGGGCCCGCAGCGGGTGGCTACAATGAGCAGTTCTTC. It yields the protein CASSQGPAAGGYNEQFF.

This CDR3 is CASSYGSGELFF. The CDR3 coding sequence is TGTGCCAGCAGTTACGGGTCCGGGGAGCTGTTTTTT. The chain is built from TRBV6-5 and TRBJ2-2; no clear D gene. CDR3 length: 12 residues. Per germline, CDR1 MNHEY and CDR2 SVGAGI. The V end was cut by 2 bases, the J end by 6 bases, with 4 bases between.